These 15 T cell receptor beta chains were sequenced from one sample in a study of identical twins (dated by TCRdb to the mid-2010s). Libraries were constructed by 5' RACE. Sequencing was carried out with an Illumina HiSeq 2000. TCRdb itself trimmed the public reads at Q25 with fastp, ran MiXCR and retained productive beta chains. Under each unique CDR3 protein, matching rows form one entry showing the most common genes and DNA. This sample holds 500,000 to 600,000 distinct CDR3 sequences; 20% to 25% were observed only once. The ten largest clones take up about 0.93% of the sample. These same data were also listed under a study on T cells expressing NK-cell markers.

Sequencing input: CD4+ T cells sorted from blood. The receptors derive from a woman aged 18-29 years in good health.

The genes are TRBV15 and TRBJ2-1, with a possible D match to TRBD2 (6 bases). The V end lost 5 bases, the J end lost 12 bases, and 14 bases lay between the germline ends. The germline CDR1 and CDR2 sequences are LNHNV and YYDKDF (reference sequence). The CDR3 runs 12 residues. This CDR3 reads CATSPLAGRQFF. CDR3 nucleotides: TGTGCCACCAGCCCCCTGGCGGGGAGGCAGTTCTTC.

This clonotype was counted between two and nine times. The chain has TRBV6-1 and TRBJ2-2; D may be TRBD1 (6 bases). Trimming took 6 bases from V and 5 from J, leaving 13 bases between them. The CDR3 sequence is 14 residues long. Germline CDR1 and CDR2: MNHNS and SASEGT. The CDR3, as DNA: TGTGCCAGCAGACGGACAGACGTAACCGGGGAGCTGTTTTTT. Translation gives CASRRTDVTGELFF.

The chain recombines TRBV12-3 or TRBV12-4 with TRBJ2-5, with D unclear. This CDR3 comprises 13 residues. V was pared by 2 bases and J by 4 bases, with 8 bases between. Here the CDR3 reads CASSLLDSETQYF. CDR3 in DNA: TGTGCCAGCAGTTTATTAGACTCAGAGACCCAGTACTTC.

The CDR3 loop reads CSARDPRGATDTQYF. The DNA of the CDR3 is TGCAGTGCTAGAGACCCGCGGGGGGCCACAGATACGCAGTATTTT. The chain links TRBV20-1 to TRBJ2-3; TRBD2 aligns across 8 bases. Germline CDR1 is DFQATT and CDR2 is SNEGSKA (reference sequence). The CDR3 length is 15 residues. After removal of 0 bases from V and 2 bases from J, the junction contained 4 bases not matched to a gene.

This clonotype turned up a few times. The V and J genes are TRBV9 and TRBJ1-1, with D tentatively TRBD1 (5 bases). CDR3 size: 13 residues. The V gene's germline CDR1 is SGDLS and CDR2 YYNGEE. V was shortened by 3 bases and J by 0 bases, with 6 bases between the two germline ends. CDR3 in amino acids: CASSEQVNTEAFF. The CDR3 nucleotides are TGTGCCAGCAGCGAACAGGTGAACACTGAAGCTTTCTTT.

This chain connects TRBV10-3 to TRBJ1-1, with a possible D match to TRBD1 (6 bases). Germline loops: CDR1 ENHRY, CDR2 SYGVKD. Trimming took off 2 bases at V and 0 bases at J, with 10 bases between the two ends. The length of the CDR3 is 15 residues. The CDR3 loop reads CAISERTVMNTEAFF. In DNA, the CDR3 is TGTGCCATCAGTGAGAGGACAGTTATGAACACTGAAGCTTTCTTT.

This clonotype came up a few times. The chain carries TRBV9 and TRBJ2-3; D call uncertain. With 4 bases removed from V and 7 bases from J, the gap between germline ends came to 19 bases. Germline loops: CDR1 SGDLS, CDR2 YYNGEE. The CDR3 covers 15 residues. CDR3 nucleotide sequence: TGTGCCAGCAGCCCAGGTCTGCCTCGCGTCAATACGCAGTATTTT. Translating gives CASSPGLPRVNTQYF.

In this sample, this clonotype turned up many times. The V and J genes are TRBV3-1 and TRBJ2-1, with 10 bases that match TRBD1. Germline CDR1 LGHDT, CDR2 YNNKEL (reference sequence). The CDR3 is 14 amino acids. V shed 5 bases, J shed 9 bases, and the junction held 7 bases outside the gene matches. CDR3 protein: CASSTGTGVGEQFF. The CDR3 nucleotides are TGTGCCAGCAGCACCGGGACAGGGGTGGGTGAGCAGTTCTTC.

V gene TRBV5-1 combines with J gene TRBJ2-7; D gene ambiguous. The V and J ends lost 2 bases and 6 bases respectively, with 15 bases between them. The CDR3 loop spans 14 amino acids. Germline CDR1 SGHRS, CDR2 YFSETQ. CDR3 in amino acids: CASSFAPLGSEQYF. CDR3 sequence (DNA): TGCGCCAGCAGCTTCGCACCCCTGGGAAGCGAGCAGTACTTC.

The chain joins TRBV20-1 to TRBJ2-3; the D gene is possibly TRBD2 (6 bases). The V gene lost 6 bases and the J gene lost 1 base, with 14 bases spanning the gap. This CDR3 spans 14 amino acids. In germline, CDR1 is DFQATT, CDR2 SNEGSKA (reference sequence). The CDR3 DNA follows: TGCAGTGCCCCGGAGTGGAGGGGCACAGATACGCAGTATTTT. Its translation: CSAPEWRGTDTQYF.

The J gene is TRBJ2-1, the V gene TRBV11-2, with D maybe TRBD1 (6 bases). The germline V gene has CDR1 SGHAT and CDR2 FQNNGV. Trimming took 5 bases from V and 1 from J, leaving 12 bases between them. The CDR3 runs 15 residues. CDR3 in amino acids: CASSLRGQSYNEQFF. CDR3 sequence (DNA): TGTGCCAGCAGCCTCCGAGGACAGTCCTACAATGAGCAGTTCTTC.

This clonotype was seen only a few times. This chain uses TRBV27 with TRBJ2-5, with a tentative D call TRBD2 (6 bases). Germline CDR1 MNHEY, CDR2 SMNVEV (reference sequence). V was shortened by 5 bases and J by 5 bases, with 21 bases between the two germline ends. This CDR3 contains 16 residues. The DNA for the CDR3 is TGTGCCAGCAGTACCCGTGGGGGACTTTATGGGGAGACCCAGTACTTC. It encodes CASSTRGGLYGETQYF.

The sample holds a few counts of this clonotype. V gene TRBV7-9 combines with J gene TRBJ2-3; D is unclear. The CDR3 runs to 12 residues. Looked up from germline, CDR1 is SEHNR and CDR2 is FQNEAQ (reference sequence). The V end lost 3 bases, the J end lost 5 bases, and 6 bases lay between the germline ends. CDR3 DNA sequence: TGTGCCAGCAGCTTCAACAGAGATACGCAGTATTTT. It translates to CASSFNRDTQYF.

The V call is TRBV6-2 or TRBV6-3, the J call TRBJ2-5; TRBD1 might be the D (5 bases). V was clipped by 0 bases and J by 3 bases, with 20 bases between them. Germline loops: CDR1 MNHEY, CDR2 SVGEGT. This CDR3 contains 18 residues. The CDR3 protein is CASSYSSTARSGKETQYF. In nucleotides, the CDR3 is TGTGCCAGCAGTTACTCGTCGACAGCCCGCTCAGGGAAAGAGACCCAGTACTTC.

This clonotype was detected only a few times. This chain joins TRBV10-2 and TRBJ2-2; D gene uncertain. The V and J ends lost 4 bases and 1 base respectively, with 4 bases between them. Germline CDR1 is WSHSY and CDR2 is SAAADI. The CDR3 extends over 13 amino acids. The CDR3 loop reads CASSVWNTGELFF. CDR3 DNA: TGCGCCAGCAGTGTCTGGAACACCGGGGAGCTGTTTTTT.